Listed below are T cell receptor beta chains from one sample, sequenced in a study of shared clonotypes between healthy human individuals. Data came from immunoSEQ multiplex PCR; TCRdb stores just in-frame clones and leaves some out. The sample contains around 510,000 clones, around 81% of which appear only once. Source material: PBMCs. Receptors were obtained from a woman aged 40 to 55 in good health. Some clones in this sample may be carry-over from other donors' samples. Both conserved end residues are part of each CDR3. D genes are given only for firm matches. Clone sizes are given selectively: once, few, many, or a class where the clone is expanded.

j_gene,d_gene,v_gene,abundance,CDR3aa,CDR3nt
TRBJ2-1,-,TRBV19,-,CASSMWAEQFF,TGTGCCAGTAGTATGTGGGCCGAGCAGTTCTTC
TRBJ2-3,-,TRBV28,-,CASSLGSKVISTDTQYF,TGTGCCAGCAGTTTAGGCAGTAAAGTCATTAGCACAGATACGCAGTATTTT
TRBJ1-1,-,TRBV29-1,few,CSFAVVNRAGTEAFF,TGCAGTTTCGCCGTCGTGAATAGGGCGGGGACTGAAGCTTTCTTT
TRBJ2-3,TRBD2,TRBV9,-,CASRRTSGSTDTQYF,TGTGCCAGCAGGCGTACTAGCGGTAGCACAGATACGCAGTATTTT
TRBJ2-6,TRBD1,TRBV18,-,CASSPLIQGASGANVLTF,TGTGCCAGCTCACCCCTTATCCAGGGGGCCTCTGGGGCCAACGTCCTGACTTTC
TRBJ2-5,-,TRBV15,once,CATRRPPWETQYF,TGTGCCACCAGACGCCCACCGTGGGAGACCCAGTACTTC
TRBJ2-7,TRBD1,TRBV7-8,-,CASSLHIGGAYEQYF,TGTGCCAGCAGCTTGCATATAGGGGGCGCTTACGAGCAGTACTTC
TRBJ2-7,-,TRBV19,-,CASSIRDAGPTYEQYF,TGTGCCAGTAGTATACGGGACGCGGGACCGACCTACGAGCAGTACTTC
TRBJ2-1,-,TRBV7-3,-,CASSAGQYNEQFF,TGTGCCAGCAGCGCGGGACAATACAATGAGCAGTTCTTC
TRBJ1-2,-,TRBV29-1,-,CSVQVSRGGGDGYTF,TGCAGCGTTCAGGTTTCGAGGGGTGGGGGCGATGGCTACACCTTC
TRBJ2-1,TRBD2,TRBV6-4,once,CASSRELAGVNEQFF,TGTGCCAGCAGTAGGGAACTAGCGGGAGTCAATGAGCAGTTCTTC
TRBJ2-4,-,TRBV7-8,-,CASSPAGSKNIQYF,TGTGCCAGCAGCCCCGCCGGGTCCAAAAACATTCAGTACTTC
TRBJ1-3,-,TRBV10-3,-,CAISEGNRAGNTIYF,TGTGCCATCAGTGAGGGTAACAGGGCTGGAAACACCATATATTTT
TRBJ1-4,-,TRBV15,-,CATSRDLMAATNEKLFF,TGTGCCACCAGCAGAGATTTAATGGCAGCAACTAATGAAAAACTGTTTTTT
TRBJ1-1,-,TRBV6-5,-,CASSYVGRLNTEAFF,TGTGCCAGCAGTTACGTGGGTCGGTTGAACACTGAAGCTTTCTTT
TRBJ2-7,-,TRBV27,-,CASSRAGPSLGAYEQYF,TGTGCCAGCAGCCGGGCGGGGCCCTCACTGGGGGCGTACGAGCAGTACTTC
TRBJ2-6,-,TRBV5-1,-,CASSLLQVGGITGANVLTF,TGCGCCAGCAGCTTGTTGCAGGTCGGGGGTATTACTGGGGCCAACGTCCTGACTTTC
TRBJ1-2,TRBD1,TRBV10-1,-,CASSESRDRGLGGYTF,TGCGCCAGCAGTGAGTCGAGGGACAGGGGTCTAGGGGGCTACACCTTC